This is a list of T cell receptor beta chains from one sample in a study of identical twins. TCRdb fed the 5' RACE reads into MiXCR, producing one record per CDR3 protein. The table includes about 690,000 distinct CDR3 sequences, around 6% detected once. The specimen sequenced was naive T cells sorted from blood. The receptors derive from a man younger than 35 in good health. The CDR3 runs from the conserved cysteine through the conserved F or W. The D gene is left open where the match is weak. Clone size is stated in some rows and not others, as once, few, many or a class when expanded.

v_call	j_call	d_call	clone_size	cdr3_nt	cdr3_aa
TRBV10-3	TRBJ2-2	NA	many	TGTGCCATCATGGGCTACCAAAACACCGGGGAGCTGTTTTTT	CAIMGYQNTGELFF
TRBV7-9	TRBJ2-7	TRBD2	few	TGTGCCAGCAGCTTATTAGCGGGAGCTTCCGAGCAGTACTTC	CASSLLAGASEQYF
TRBV12-3/TRBV12-4	TRBJ2-1	NA	many	TGTGCCAGCAGTATGACCGGAAGCGATTTCGATGAGCAGTTCTTC	CASSMTGSDFDEQFF
TRBV29-1	TRBJ2-1	NA	many	TGCAGCGTTGCCAAACAGGGCTATGAGCAGTTCTTC	CSVAKQGYEQFF
TRBV7-2	TRBJ2-5	TRBD2	NA	TGTGCCAGCAGCTTAACCCTAGCGGGAGGGCCTCAGACCCAGTACTTC	CASSLTLAGGPQTQYF
TRBV27	TRBJ1-5	NA	many	TGTGCCAGCAGTTTATCGCACAGAGAACAGCCCCAGCATTTT	CASSLSHREQPQHF
TRBV5-1	TRBJ2-2	NA	NA	TGCGCCAGCAGCGCCGGACAAACGAACACCGGGGAGCTGTTTTTT	CASSAGQTNTGELFF
TRBV27	TRBJ2-1	NA	many	TGTGCCAGCAGTTTATCCGCCGACGAGCAGTTCTTC	CASSLSADEQFF
TRBV3-1	TRBJ1-2	NA	few	TGTGCCAGCAGCCAAGACACCCGGGGCCCCTATGGCTACACCTTC	CASSQDTRGPYGYTF
TRBV10-2	TRBJ2-1	NA	many	TGCGCCAGCAGGTACACTACAGGGTGGTCCTACAATGAGCAGTTCTTC	CASRYTTGWSYNEQFF
TRBV6-1	TRBJ1-2	TRBD1	NA	TGTGCCAGCAGGGGGGGGGACAGGAGGGACTATGGCTACACCTTC	CASRGGDRRDYGYTF
TRBV29-1	TRBJ2-1	NA	many	TGCAGCGTTGATCGACGGGACCCTTACAATGAGCAGTTCTTC	CSVDRRDPYNEQFF
TRBV12-3/TRBV12-4	TRBJ1-4	NA	NA	TGTGCCAGCACCCACGGCAGGGTTAATGAAAAACTGTTTTTT	CASTHGRVNEKLFF
TRBV19	TRBJ2-3	TRBD2	few	TGTGCCAGTAGTATAGGGGGTACTAGCGGCCTCACAGATACGCAGTATTTT	CASSIGGTSGLTDTQYF
TRBV6-1	TRBJ2-1	TRBD2	few	TGTGCCAGCAACGCTTCGCCGGGACTAGCGGGAGTTGGGCAGTTCTTC	CASNASPGLAGVGQFF
TRBV7-8	TRBJ1-1	NA	NA	TGTGCCAGCAGCCGAATTCCGAGACAGGAAACGATGAACACTGAAGCTTTCTTT	CASSRIPRQETMNTEAFF
TRBV12-3/TRBV12-4	TRBJ2-1	TRBD2	many	TGCGCCAGCAGCTTTTTAGCGGGGGACAATGAGCAGTTCTTC	CASSFLAGDNEQFF
TRBV12-3/TRBV12-4	TRBJ2-1	NA	many	TGTGCCAGCAGTTTAGAAGGGGGGGCGGCGAGTGAGCAGTTCTTC	CASSLEGGAASEQFF
TRBV6-2/TRBV6-3	TRBJ1-5	NA	NA	TGTGCCAGCAGGGATCAGGCGCCGAATCAGCCCCAGCATTTT	CASRDQAPNQPQHF
TRBV15	TRBJ1-5	NA	many	TGTGCCACCAGAGCGGATTACAATCAGCCCCAGCATTTT	CATRADYNQPQHF
TRBV7-2	TRBJ2-2	TRBD2	NA	TGTGCCAGCAGCCCCCCGGGCGGGAGAGCCGGGGAGCTGTTTTTT	CASSPPGGRAGELFF
TRBV4-1	TRBJ2-3	TRBD1	many	TGCGCCAGCAGCCAAGCCGACAGGGGAGGCACAGATACGCAGTATTTT	CASSQADRGGTDTQYF
TRBV3-1	TRBJ2-6	NA	many	TGTGCCAGCAGCCAAGACAGGGATTCTGGGGCCAACGTCCTGACTTTC	CASSQDRDSGANVLTF
TRBV7-7	TRBJ2-1	TRBD2	many	TGTGCCAGCAGCTTAGCGGGACTAGCGGATTACAATGAGCAGTTCTTC	CASSLAGLADYNEQFF
TRBV12-3/TRBV12-4	TRBJ1-5	TRBD1	many	TGTGCCAGCAGCCGGGACAGGAGCAATCAGCCCCAGCATTTT	CASSRDRSNQPQHF